Presented here are 17 T cell receptor beta chains from one specimen sequenced in a study of T cells in women clearing cervical HPV infection. The table came from immunoSEQ multiplex PCR; TCRdb's copy has only in-frame clones and leaves some out. Its listing shows tens of thousands of clones. Sequenced sample: blood buffy coat. The receptors stem from a woman aged 18 to 69 with a cervical HPV16 infection that either progressed to CIN3+ or cleared (not recorded which).

Remarks on this clone: The CDR3 goes on 3 residues after the read ends, and that part is filled in from the germline J gene. The rearrangement uses TRBV10-3 and TRBJ2-1; TRBD2 matches 9 bases. Germline values: CDR1 ENHRY, CDR2 SYGVKD. The CDR3 totals 15 residues. With V trimmed by 7 bases and J by 8 bases, 12 bases remained unmatched. The sequenced part of the CDR3 DNA is TGTGCCATCATCTCCAAGGCGGGAGGGATCTATGAG. Its translation: CAIISKAGGIYE. The entire CDR3 protein reads CAIISKAGGIYEQFF.

Worth noting for this clone: The read stops 3 residues short of the end of the CDR3; the missing end is completed from the germline J gene. The V and J genes are TRBV19 and TRBJ2-1; D is unclear. The CDR3 sequence is 15 residues long. Per the germline V gene, CDR1 is LNHDA and CDR2 is SQIVND (reference sequence). V was trimmed by 1 base and J by 5 bases, leaving 12 bases between them. The CDR3: CASSIGPLEHNEQFF. The covered CDR3 bases are TGTGCCAGTAGTATAGGGCCCCTAGAGCACAATGAG.

With respect to this clone: The CDR3 end falls 3 residues outside the read, so it is completed with the germline J gene. V and J are TRBV2 and TRBJ2-3; TRBD2 matches at 7 bases. This CDR3 contains 14 residues. Trimming removed 6 bases from V and 5 bases from J; junction bases left unmatched: 8. CDR1 SNHLY and CDR2 FYNNEI come from the germline V gene. The CDR3 bases that were read are TGTGCCAGCAGGCTGACTAGCTTGGTAGATACG. This codes for CASRLTSLVDT. The complete CDR3 sequence is CASRLTSLVDTQYF.

Concerning this clone itself: The missing CDR3 end, 3 residues past where the read stops, is filled in from the germline J gene. The chain recombines TRBV19 with TRBJ2-4, with a weak D call TRBD1 (5 bases). Germline loops: CDR1 LNHDA, CDR2 SQIVND (reference sequence). The CDR3 length is 12 residues. The CDR3 is CASSGRADGQYF. Incomplete CDR3 DNA: TGTGCCAGTAGCGGCAGGGCAGATGGT.

About this clone itself: The read falls 3 residues short of the CDR3 end, and the missing part is taken from the germline J gene. The V gene is TRBV11-2, the J gene TRBJ1-4, with TRBD1 identical over 7 bases. This CDR3 contains 15 residues. Germline lookup yields CDR1 SGHAT and CDR2 FQNNGV. Trimming removed 2 bases from V and 4 bases from J; junction bases left unmatched: 4. The part of the CDR3 DNA that was read is TGTGCCAGCAGCTTACAAGGGGGCGATAATGAAAAA. Its translation is CASSLQGGDNEK. Given in full, the CDR3 is CASSLQGGDNEKLFF.

Comment on this clone: The CDR3 end is not reached by the read, which stops 3 residues before it; the germline J gene fills it in. The genes are TRBV19 and TRBJ1-2; weak D call: TRBD1 (6 bases). Germline CDR1 is LNHDA and CDR2 is SQIVND (reference sequence). The CDR3 loop spans 16 amino acids. With 3 bases removed from V and 5 bases from J, the gap between germline ends came to 19 bases. Here the CDR3 reads CASSITFYREGYGYTF. The DNA read from the CDR3 is TGTGCCAGTAGTATTACCTTTTACAGGGAGGGATATGGC.

Note on this clone: Read data end 3 residues before the CDR3 end; the end is taken from the germline J gene. The chain is built from TRBV4-2 and TRBJ2-7; 7 nucleotides line up with TRBD1. Germline V gene sequence: CDR1 LGHNA, CDR2 YNFKEQ. CDR3 length: 14 amino acids. With V trimmed by 5 bases and J by 2 bases, 6 bases remained unmatched. CDR3 DNA (partial): TGTGCCAGCAGCGTACCGGGACAGACCTACGAG. Its protein product is CASSVPGQTYE. The CDR3 reads in full as CASSVPGQTYEQYF.

Comments on this clone: The CDR3 end lies 3 residues beyond the end of the read and is filled in from the germline J gene. The chain links TRBV7-6 to TRBJ2-1; 11 bases are a match to TRBD2. The CDR3 extends over 16 amino acids. Trimming at V came to 2 bases and at J to 3 bases, leaving 3 bases not matched to a gene. The V gene's germline CDR1 is SGHVS and CDR2 FNYEAQ. CDR3 residues: CASSLTGTSGYNEQFF. CDR3 DNA (partial): TGTGCCAGCAGCTTAACCGGGACTAGCGGCTACAATGAG.

The CDR3 loop is CAWSLGEGGSYNSPLFF. The DNA read from the CDR3 is TGTGCCTGGAGTTTGGGAGAAGGGGGCTCCTATAATTCACCG. The gene calls are TRBV30 and TRBJ2-2, with TRBD1 matching over 7 bases. The read terminates 3 residues before the CDR3 end, so the remaining end is supplied by the germline J gene. Germline V gene lookup returns CDR1 GTSNPN and CDR2 SVGIG (reference sequence). The CDR3 runs to 17 residues.

A note on this clone: Read sequence stops 3 residues before the CDR3 end, and the germline J gene provides the missing end. The chain employs TRBV30 and TRBJ2-2; 9 bases are shared with TRBD1. Germline assignment: CDR1 GTSNPN and CDR2 SVGIG (reference sequence). This CDR3 comprises 15 residues. The DNA read from the CDR3 is TGTGCCTGGAGTCGACAGGGGGGCACTAATGAAAAG. Amino acid sequence: CAWSRQGGTNEK. The CDR3 as a whole reads CAWSRQGGTNEKLFF.

Concerning this clone itself: Read coverage stops 3 residues before the CDR3 terminus; the germline J gene supplies the remainder. This chain uses TRBV19 with TRBJ2-1; 8 nucleotides line up with TRBD1. The V segment lost 3 bases and the J segment 7 bases; nucleotides outside the gene matches: 5. Germline V lookup: CDR1 LNHDA, CDR2 SQIVND (reference sequence). This CDR3 is 14 amino acids long. The CDR3 is CASSIRTGSNEQFF. The DNA read from the CDR3 is TGTGCCAGTAGTATTAGGACAGGGTCGAATGAG.

In the case of this clone: The read gets to within 3 residues of the CDR3 end, and the germline J gene fills in the rest. The chain links TRBV2 to TRBJ2-7; D uncertain. The CDR3 sequence is 10 residues long. The germline V and J ends were trimmed by 7 bases and 3 bases, with 4 bases remaining between them. Germline assignment: CDR1 SNHLY and CDR2 FYNNEI. CDR3 sequence: CASNNYEQYF. The CDR3 DNA, read in part, is TGTGCCAGCAACAACTACGAG.

About this clone itself: Read coverage stops 3 residues before the CDR3 terminus; the germline J gene supplies the remainder. V gene TRBV29-1 combines with J gene TRBJ2-7; tentatively, D is TRBD1 (5 bases). The CDR3 sequence is 12 residues long. The V gene's germline CDR1 is SQVTM and CDR2 ANQGSEA. Trimming left V 6 bases short and J 5 bases short, with 14 bases between. The CDR3 bases that were read are TGCAGCGTCGGAATCCCAGGGAACGAG. Translating gives CSVGIPGNE. The full CDR3 protein is CSVGIPGNEQYF.

Concerning this clone itself: The read gets to within 3 residues of the CDR3 end, and the germline J gene fills in the rest. The chain joins TRBV19 to TRBJ2-1; maybe TRBD1 (6 bases). Trimming stripped 5 bases from V and 5 bases from J, with 13 bases between. The CDR3 extends over 14 amino acids. Per the germline V gene, CDR1 is LNHDA and CDR2 is SQIVND (reference sequence). The CDR3 sequence is CASSADRTNNEQFF. The covered CDR3 bases are TGTGCCAGTAGTGCAGACAGGACCAACAATGAG.

For this clone: The read finishes 3 residues shy of the CDR3 end, and the germline J gene is used to complete it. The chain is built from TRBV18 and TRBJ2-7, with D possibly being TRBD1 (7 bases). Between the trimmed V and J ends, which lost 2 bases and 0 bases, there was a span of 17 bases. The length of the CDR3 is 17 residues. Per the germline V gene, CDR1 is KGHSH and CDR2 is LQKENI. CDR3 sequence: CASSPRLGRGDSYEQYF. CDR3 DNA (partial): TGTGCCAGCTCACCAAGGTTGGGCAGGGGGGACTCCTACGAG. Full variable domain (rest looked up from reference TRBV18 and TRBJ2-7): NAGVMQNPRHLVRRRGQEARLRCSPMKGHSHVYWYRQLPEEGLKFMVYLQKENIIDESGMPKERFSAEFPKEGPSILRIQQVVRGDSAAYFCASSPRLGRGDSYEQYFGPGTRLTVT.

With respect to this clone: The read stops 3 residues short of the end of the CDR3; the missing end is completed from the germline J gene. The chain uses TRBV30 and TRBJ2-3, with TRBD1 as a possible D gene (6 bases). Germline loops: CDR1 GTSNPN, CDR2 SVGIG (reference sequence). The CDR3 runs to 12 residues. The V and J ends lost 7 bases and 4 bases respectively, with 12 bases between them. CDR3 region: CAFTQGPDTQYF. Incomplete CDR3 DNA: TGTGCCTTTACACAGGGTCCAGATACG.

A word on this clone: The read terminates 3 residues before the CDR3 end, so the remaining end is supplied by the germline J gene. The chain recombines TRBV18 with TRBJ2-4; maybe TRBD1 (5 bases). Germline loops: CDR1 KGHSH, CDR2 LQKENI. CDR3 length: 17 residues. The covered CDR3 bases are TGTGCCAGCTCACCTCCATCACGACAGCAGCTTAACTATGGT. Translation: CASSPPSRQQLNYG. The whole CDR3 reads CASSPPSRQQLNYGQYF. Drawing the rest from reference TRBV18 and TRBJ2-4, the complete variable domain is NAGVMQNPRHLVRRRGQEARLRCSPMKGHSHVYWYRQLPEEGLKFMVYLQKENIIDESGMPKERFSAEFPKEGPSILRIQQVVRGDSAAYFCASSPPSRQQLNYGQYFGAGTRLSVL.